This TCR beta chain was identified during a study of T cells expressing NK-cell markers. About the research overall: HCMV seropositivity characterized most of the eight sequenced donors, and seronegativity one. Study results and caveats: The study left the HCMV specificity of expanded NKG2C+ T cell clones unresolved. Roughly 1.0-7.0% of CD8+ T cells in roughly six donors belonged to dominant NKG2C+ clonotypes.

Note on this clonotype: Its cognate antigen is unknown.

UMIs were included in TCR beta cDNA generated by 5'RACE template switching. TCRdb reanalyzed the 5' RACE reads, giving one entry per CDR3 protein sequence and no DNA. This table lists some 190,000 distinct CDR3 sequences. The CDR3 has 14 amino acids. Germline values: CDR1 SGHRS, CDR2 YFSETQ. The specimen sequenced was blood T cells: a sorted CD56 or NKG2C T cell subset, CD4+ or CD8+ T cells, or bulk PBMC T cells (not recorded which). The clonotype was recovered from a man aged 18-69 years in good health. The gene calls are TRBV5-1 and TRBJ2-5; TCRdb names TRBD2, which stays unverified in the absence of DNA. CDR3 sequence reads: CASSYGGIQETQYF.